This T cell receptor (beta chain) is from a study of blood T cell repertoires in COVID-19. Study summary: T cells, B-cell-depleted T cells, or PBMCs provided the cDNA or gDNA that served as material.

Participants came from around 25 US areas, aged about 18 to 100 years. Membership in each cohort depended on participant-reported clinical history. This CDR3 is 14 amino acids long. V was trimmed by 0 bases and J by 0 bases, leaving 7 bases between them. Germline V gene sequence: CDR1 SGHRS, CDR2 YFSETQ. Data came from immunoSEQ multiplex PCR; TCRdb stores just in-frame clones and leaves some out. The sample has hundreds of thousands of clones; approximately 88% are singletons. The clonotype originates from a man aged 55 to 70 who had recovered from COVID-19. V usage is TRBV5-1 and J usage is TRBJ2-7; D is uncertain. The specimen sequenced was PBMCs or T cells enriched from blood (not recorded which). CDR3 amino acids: CASSLGFYSYEQYF. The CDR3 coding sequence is TGCGCCAGCAGCTTGGGTTTCTACTCCTACGAGCAGTACTTC.